This entry is about one T cell receptor beta chain. This clonotype has a count of ten or more. No antigen is known for it. Nothing much larger sits one base from this clone, and base qualities are not available. These data originate in a study of T cells in Graves' hyperthyroidism and ophthalmopathy (dated by TCRdb to the late 2010s). In the study overall: TCR V-J signatures able to tell the groups apart were searched for in a discovery cohort of 100 patients, of whom over 40 had Graves' ophthalmopathy and roughly 57 had stable Graves' hyperthyroidism. Thyroid tissue and blood T-cell repertoires from six Graves' hyperthyroidism patients were also compared in the study. Prospective prediction of ophthalmopathy was tested in an independent validation cohort consisting of about 19 hyperthyroidism patients and approximately 16 patients who later progressed to ophthalmopathy. The 100 discovery patients were randomly split 7:3 into training and test sets. Following sampling, methimazole starting at 30 mg daily was given to hyperthyroidism patients, and high-dose intravenous methylprednisolone was given to ophthalmopathy patients. According to the paper, TCR Vbeta CDR3 sequencing was carried out on 120 to 150 peripheral blood samples, which came from 40 to 45 ophthalmopathy, under 85 hyperthyroidism and around 17 progressor patients.

Stable Graves' hyperthyroidism was defined as no progression to ophthalmopathy during 18 months of follow-up. Hyperthyroidism patients were aged 18 to 65 years and newly diagnosed, with disease duration of less than 2 months. Any patient with an uncontrolled infection, another autoimmune disease, pregnancy or lactation was excluded. Diagnoses relied on clinical symptoms, serum thyroxine and TRAb, thyroid ultrasound and orbital computed tomography. Trizol reagent was used to extract total RNA, and RNA quality was then checked on an Agilent 2100 Bioanalyzer. Measured from the cysteine to the phenylalanine, the CDR3 is 15 residues long. Of the read, only the CDR3 DNA is kept; its 45 bases are in frame from base 1. Trimming at the junction amounts to 4 bases on V and 5 bases on J, and the germline ends lie 17 bases apart. What the authors observed across the whole study: Ophthalmopathy was separated from stable hyperthyroidism by a 13 V-J signature model, with approximately 89% sensitivity and 81% to 83% specificity obtained in cross-validation and 80%/75% obtained in testing. In validation, the model predicted progression to ophthalmopathy with over 65% sensitivity and roughly 75% specificity, a median of about six months before onset. Most expanded thyroid clonotypes (frequency above 0.001) were also detected in blood, suggesting blood repertoires may reflect thyroid immune responses. No statistical method was used to fix the sample size in advance, and group allocation was not hidden from the investigators.

Amplification of TCR beta CDR3 regions was carried out from RNA transcripts. For the first round of RT-PCR on the TCR CDR3, the HTBI primer set was used together with the Qiagen OneStep RT-PCR kit. Libraries were constructed in a second round of multiplex PCR, after which size selection and purification were performed. The libraries were sequenced on an Illumina HiSeq2000 using paired-end 100 bp reads. Regarding the original processing steps: SOAPnuke was used to process the raw data, with reads discarded if the reads contained adapters or uncalled bases, had a mean Phred below 15, or lacked an exact constant-primer or identifier match. COPE v1.2.5 was used to merge high-quality paired reads, and clonotypes were defined as unique nucleotide sequences. MiTCR v1.1 was used to align clonotypes to the IMGT TRBV, TRBD and TRBJ reference segments. Only V-J combinations with frequency above 0.0001, covering about 99% of repertoires, were analysed. The TCS score was defined as the ratio of F50 (clonal expansion) to E x V (chaos), calculated using BLOSUM62-based TCRdist between CDR3 peptides within each V-J. Welch's t-statistics and random forest reduced 514 V-J features to some 14, which were used in a naive Bayes classifier (R e1071). The Morisita-Horn index was used to measure how similar the thyroid and blood repertoires were. TCRdb ran its own pipeline on the public reads, namely fastp trimming at Q25 and MiXCR clone calling, and kept in-frame beta chains. Rows with a matching CDR3 protein are joined into one entry that keeps the most common DNA and genes. The V and J calls here are based on TCRdb, not the publication. This sample holds roughly 98,000 distinct CDR3 sequences; 35% to 45% were observed only once. Jointly, the top ten make up roughly 10% of the sample.

The origin of this receptor is a woman in her 30s with Graves' hyperthyroidism. Sample: peripheral blood or thyroid tissue (not recorded which). The chain is made from TRBV12-3 or TRBV12-4 and TRBJ1-1; there is no confident call for the D gene. The DNA is TGTGCCAGCAGTTCTAATCCGGGAGGGTGGACTGAAGCTTTCTTT. This codes for CASSSNPGGWTEAFF.